The following is a T cell receptor beta chain sequence with its context. These data belong to a study of T cell responses to AZD1222 COVID-19 vaccine. Some clones are missing from TCRdb's copy, which holds only in-frame ones; the method was immunoSEQ multiplex PCR. The sample includes 95,000 to 150,000 clones, 80% to 90% of them seen just once. Germline-derived CDR1 and CDR2 are SEHNR and FQNEAQ (reference sequence). This CDR3 is built from 11 residues. With 4 bases removed from V and 6 bases from J, the gap between germline ends came to 6 bases. The TCR sequence derives from an adult in good health. The material was peripheral blood, obtained on day 0 of AZD1222 vaccination. V is TRBV7-9 and J is TRBJ1-2; D remains unclear. Here the CDR3 reads CASSYTDGYTF. For the CDR3, the DNA is TGTGCCAGCAGCTACACGGATGGCTACACCTTC.